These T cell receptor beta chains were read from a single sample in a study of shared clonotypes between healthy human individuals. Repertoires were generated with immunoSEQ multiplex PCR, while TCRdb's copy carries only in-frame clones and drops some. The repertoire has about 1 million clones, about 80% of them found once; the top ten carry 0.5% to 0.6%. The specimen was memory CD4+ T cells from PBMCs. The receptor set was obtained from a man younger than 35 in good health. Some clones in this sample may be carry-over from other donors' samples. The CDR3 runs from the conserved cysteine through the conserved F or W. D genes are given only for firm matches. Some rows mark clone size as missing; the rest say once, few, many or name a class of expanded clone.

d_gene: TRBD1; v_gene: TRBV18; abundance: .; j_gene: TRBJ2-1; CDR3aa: CASSLGQGNGEQFF; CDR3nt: TGTGCCAGCTCACTGGGACAGGGTAACGGTGAGCAGTTCTTC
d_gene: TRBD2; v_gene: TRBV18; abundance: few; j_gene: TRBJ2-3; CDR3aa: CASSPWAREGQDTQYF; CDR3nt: TGTGCCAGCTCGCCTTGGGCGCGGGAGGGCCAAGATACGCAGTATTTT
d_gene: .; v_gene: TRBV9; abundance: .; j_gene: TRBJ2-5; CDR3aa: CASSVVETQYF; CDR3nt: TGTGCCAGCAGCGTAGTTGAGACCCAGTACTTC
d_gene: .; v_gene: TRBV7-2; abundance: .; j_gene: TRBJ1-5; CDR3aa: CASSDRGGQPQHF; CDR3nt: TGTGCCAGCAGCGACCGCGGAGGTCAGCCCCAGCATTTT
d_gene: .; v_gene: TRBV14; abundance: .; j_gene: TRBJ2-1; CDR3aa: CASSQLQGSSYNEQFF; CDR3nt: TGTGCCAGCAGCCAACTTCAGGGGAGCTCCTACAATGAGCAGTTCTTC
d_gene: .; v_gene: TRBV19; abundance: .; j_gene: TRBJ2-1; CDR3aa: CASSISARQFF; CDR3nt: TGTGCCAGTAGTATTTCAGCGAGGCAGTTCTTC
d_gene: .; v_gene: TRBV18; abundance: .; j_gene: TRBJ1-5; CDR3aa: CASRGAGNQPQHF; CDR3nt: TGTGCCAGCAGGGGGGCCGGCAATCAGCCCCAGCATTTT
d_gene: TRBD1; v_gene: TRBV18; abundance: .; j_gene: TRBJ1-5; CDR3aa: CANSLGQGNQPQHF; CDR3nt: TGTGCCAACTCACTCGGACAGGGCAATCAGCCCCAGCATTTT
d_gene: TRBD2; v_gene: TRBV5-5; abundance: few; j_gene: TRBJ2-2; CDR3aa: CASSNLAGDTGELFF; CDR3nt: TGTGCCAGCAGCAATCTAGCGGGGGACACCGGGGAGCTGTTTTTT
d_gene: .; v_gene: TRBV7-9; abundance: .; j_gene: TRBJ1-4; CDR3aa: CASSLESGNEKLFF; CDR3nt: TGTGCCAGCAGCTTAGAGTCCGGTAATGAAAAACTGTTTTTT
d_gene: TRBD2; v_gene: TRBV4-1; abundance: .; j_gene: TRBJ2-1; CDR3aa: CASSQGPAGTSGTYNEQFF; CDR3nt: TGCGCCAGCAGCCAGGGCCCCGCCGGGACTAGCGGAACCTACAATGAGCAGTTCTTC
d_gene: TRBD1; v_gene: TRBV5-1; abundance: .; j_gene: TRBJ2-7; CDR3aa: CASSLQQGAREQYF; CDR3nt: TGCGCCAGCAGCTTACAACAGGGGGCTAGGGAGCAGTACTTC
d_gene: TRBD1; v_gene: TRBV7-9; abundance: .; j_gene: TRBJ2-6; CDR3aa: CASSSDRRREVLTF; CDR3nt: TGTGCCAGCAGCTCGGACAGGAGGCGAGAAGTCCTGACTTTC
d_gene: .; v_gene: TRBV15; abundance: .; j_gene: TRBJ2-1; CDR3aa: CATSRDLRRGGTYNEQFF; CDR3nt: TGTGCCACCAGCAGAGATCTCAGGCGGGGCGGGACATACAATGAGCAGTTCTTC
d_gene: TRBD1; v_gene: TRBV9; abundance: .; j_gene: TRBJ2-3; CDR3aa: CASSPQGQGAQYANTDTQYF; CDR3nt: TGTGCCAGCAGCCCCCAGGGACAGGGGGCGCAGTATGCGAACACAGATACGCAGTATTTT
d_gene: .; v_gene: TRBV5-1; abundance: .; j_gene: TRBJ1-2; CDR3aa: CASKQGSNYGYTF; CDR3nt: TGCGCCAGCAAGCAGGGCTCTAACTATGGCTACACCTTC
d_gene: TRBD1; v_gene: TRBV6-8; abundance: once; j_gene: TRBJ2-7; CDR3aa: CASSYGLGQGVGYEQYF; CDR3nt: TGTGCCAGCAGTTACGGCCTTGGACAGGGGGTCGGCTACGAGCAGTACTTC